The rows below give T cell receptor beta chains drawn from one sample of a study of control samples from healthy donors and cancer patients. Assay: immunoSEQ multiplex PCR; the TCRdb copy retains only in-frame clones and omits some. The table has 100,000 to 150,000 clones, 92% seen once. The sample taken for sequencing was blood. These receptors were obtained from a woman in her forties or fifties in good health. CDR3s include the opening cysteine and the closing phenylalanine or tryptophan. Only part of the rows carry a size: once, few, many, or a class if the clone is expanded.

J gene	V gene	CDR3 length	clone size	CDR3 protein
TRBJ2-2	TRBV7-9	13	-	CAIRAGPTGELFF
TRBJ1-2	TRBV6-6	14	-	CASIVGQGSYGYTF
TRBJ2-5	TRBV11-2	15	-	CASSTTIGEGETQYF
TRBJ1-3	TRBV6-6	15	-	CASSYQGPPGNTIYF
TRBJ2-1	TRBV7-9	14	once	CASSLVGVAFEQFF
TRBJ2-5	TRBV5-1	13	-	CASSLAGLETQYF
TRBJ1-5	TRBV28	13	few	CASSFGQTQPQHF
TRBJ2-7	TRBV7-2	13	-	CASSSATGLAGHF
TRBJ2-3	TRBV19	16	-	CASSIEDRVSTDTQYF
TRBJ1-3	TRBV28	15	-	CASTPRGVSGNTIYF
TRBJ1-5	TRBV23-1	15	-	CASSPPDTGTQPQHF
TRBJ2-3	TRBV19	14	-	CASTRPGGTDTQYF
TRBJ1-1	TRBV7-9	16	-	CASSLFGGATNTEAFF
TRBJ1-1	TRBV5-8	13	-	CASSLHPNTEAFF
TRBJ1-2	TRBV20-1	11	-	CSAREAFGYTF
TRBJ2-5	TRBV6-5	15	-	CASSYSITRQETQYF
TRBJ2-1	TRBV4-1	14	-	CASSPRLAGVEQFF
TRBJ2-7	TRBV30	14	-	CAWSDDRVWYEQYF
TRBJ1-4	TRBV28	15	-	CASSLMTGTNEKLFF
TRBJ1-6	TRBV20-1	10	-	CSARQESLHF
TRBJ1-3	TRBV30	15	once	CAWSPTGRSGNTIYF
TRBJ2-3	TRBV5-4	14	-	CASSMDGRTDTQYF
TRBJ2-5	TRBV29-1	14	-	CSVLAGGSGETQYF
TRBJ2-1	TRBV7-6	15	-	CASSLGQGTYNEQFF
TRBJ1-5	TRBV29-1	15	-	CSVVDTGSRDQPQHF
TRBJ2-7	TRBV7-2	11	-	CASSSRYEQYF
TRBJ2-2	TRBV6-1	18	-	CASSDQTGGAGVAGELFF
TRBJ2-1	TRBV4-2	14	-	CASSQDWVDPILFF
TRBJ2-1	TRBV5-4	17	-	CASRPTGGRSSYNEQFF
TRBJ2-7	TRBV6-1	15	-	CASSDGGARSYEQYF
TRBJ2-1	TRBV29-1	15	-	CSVEAGETVYNEQFF
TRBJ1-5	TRBV7-8	15	few	CASSSFRISNQPQHF
TRBJ2-5	TRBV18	13	-	CASSLRQGETQYF
TRBJ1-2	TRBV30	13	-	CACWDRANYGYTF
TRBJ2-7	TRBV27	16	-	CASSYKPSGLVYEQYF
TRBJ2-1	TRBV15	17	-	CATSGSLLAGAFNEQFF
TRBJ2-1	TRBV24-1	16	-	CATSENRGGSYNEQFF
TRBJ2-7	TRBV5-6	17	-	CASSLVAGQVRNYEQYF
TRBJ2-1	TRBV2	17	-	CASTYDQTGTGRNEQFF
TRBJ1-3	TRBV15	13	-	CATSRDHVGTIYF
TRBJ1-2	TRBV27	13	-	CASSLFGPYGYTF
TRBJ2-7	TRBV5-1	15	few	CASSLVAGGGYEQYF